This T cell receptor beta chain comes out of a study of immune evolution from preneoplasia to lung adenocarcinoma (dated by TCRdb to the early 2020s). The study in broad terms: HLA loss of heterozygosity was observed in approximately 7%, 15% and 30% of AIS, MIA and ADC lesions, respectively, and was not observed in any AAH lesions. The study used immune gene expression, TCR sequencing and multiplex immunofluorescence to profile the immune contexture of lung adenocarcinoma precursors and invasive adenocarcinoma. Resected precursor lesions (AAH, AIS, MIA) and invasive adenocarcinomas were compared with paired morphologically normal lung tissue. The sample size was set by how many specimens were available, not by a prior power calculation. The immune data were combined with whole exome sequencing and methylation data from the same cohort of nodules. The overall cohort comprised under 70 patients with pulmonary nodules who underwent surgical resection. TCR sequencing data came from 45 to 65 patients. It was reported in the study that 105 samples were used for TCR sequencing. POLYSOLVER was used to infer class I HLA alleles from exome data, and LOHHLA was used to detect allele-specific HLA loss. The study at large found these results: The highest top T cell clone frequencies were observed in normal lung, and a progressive decrease in top T cell clone frequencies appeared to occur from AAH through AIS, MIA and invasive adenocarcinoma. The findings reflected association rather than direct causation, and larger cohorts with long-term follow-up and longitudinal biopsies were considered necessary. Clonality was highest in normal lung, while later-stage lesions appeared to have lower clonality but higher T cell density and diversity. Compared with EGFR-mutant or double wild-type lesions, KRAS-mutant nodules had the highest T cell clonality. Because every patient came from Japan and China, how well the results apply to Western populations was uncertain.

Resection was performed on patients in Japan or China between the mid-2010s and the late 2010s. The histologic diagnosis of each case was independently confirmed on H&E slides by two lung cancer pathologists. To enrich premalignant or tumor cells for nucleic acid extraction, macro-dissection was performed after pathologic assessment. FFPE tissue was used for DNA isolation with the AllPrep DNA/RNA FFPE Kit. Cut back by 6 bases and 2 bases, the V and J ends lie 15 bases apart. The CDR3 goes from the cysteine to the phenylalanine over 15 residues. The retained sequence is limited to the CDR3, 45 bases, with the frame set at the first base. According to the germline V gene (reference sequence), CDR1 reads LNHDA and CDR2 reads SQIVND. TCR beta CDR3 regions were sequenced from DNA using the immunoSEQ hsTCRbeta Kit. As for the authors' bioinformatics: TCR sequencing data were analysed with the ImmunoSEQ Analyzer. T cell clonality was defined as 1 minus Pielou's evenness, as computed on productive rearrangements. To measure T cell diversity, the inverse Simpson index was applied to productive templates. T cell density was defined as TCR beta template counts normalized to usable DNA, with usable DNA estimated by amplification and sequencing of housekeeping genes. Two-sided Kruskal-Wallis tests were used to compare TCR metrics between histologic stages. This is the immuneACCESS table as TCRdb keeps it, with only in-frame sequences that have V and J called. A part of the clones is gone; compared with another copy, unresolved V genes explain less than half, and the rest is unexplained. The V and J calls and clone size are taken from that table; D and trimming were inferred from the DNA. The sample data list some 10,000 clones, and roughly 77% of these were observed just once. The top ten hold roughly 9% of the sample.

About this clone itself: Which antigen it targets is not known. Base qualities are not recorded, but no much larger clone differs from it by a single base.

The sequence is built from TRBV19 and TRBJ2-3; the D gene may be TRBD1 or TRBD2, since each aligns over 6 bases. The receptor comes from a donor at least 70 years old with lung adenocarcinoma. Sequenced input: FFPE minimally invasive lung adenocarcinoma tissue. The sample's cell subset or site label is to be understood as: micro-invasive lung adenocarcinoma (MIA). Read as DNA, the sequence is TGTGCCAGTAGCCTGGGGGGCTGGCACACAGATACGCAGTATTTT. The encoded protein is CASSLGGWHTDTQYF.